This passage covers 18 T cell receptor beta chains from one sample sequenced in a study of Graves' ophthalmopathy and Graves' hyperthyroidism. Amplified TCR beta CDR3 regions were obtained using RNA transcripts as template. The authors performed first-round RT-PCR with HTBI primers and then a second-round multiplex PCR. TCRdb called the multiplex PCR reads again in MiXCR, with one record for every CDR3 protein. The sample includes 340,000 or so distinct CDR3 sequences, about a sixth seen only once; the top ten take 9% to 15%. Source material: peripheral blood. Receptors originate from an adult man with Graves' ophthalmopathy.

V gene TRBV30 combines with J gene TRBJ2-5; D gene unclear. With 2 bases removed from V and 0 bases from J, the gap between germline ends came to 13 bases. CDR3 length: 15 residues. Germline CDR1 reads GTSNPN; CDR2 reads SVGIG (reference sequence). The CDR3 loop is CAWSQMKTDQETQYF. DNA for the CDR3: TGTGCCTGGAGTCAAATGAAGACGGACCAAGAGACCCAGTACTTC.

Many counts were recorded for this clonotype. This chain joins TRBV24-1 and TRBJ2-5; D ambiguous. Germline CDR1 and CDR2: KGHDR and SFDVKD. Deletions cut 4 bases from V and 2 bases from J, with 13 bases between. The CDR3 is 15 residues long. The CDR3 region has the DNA TGTGCCACCAGTGACACCGGACGTGGTCAAGAGACCCAGTACTTC. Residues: CATSDTGRGQETQYF.

CDR3 coding DNA: TGTGCCACCAGCCCCCGTACAGGTCTCTTCGGCTACACCTTC. This sequence encodes CATSPRTGLFGYTF. The chain has TRBV15 and TRBJ1-2; weak D call: TRBD1 (5 bases). V was pared by 5 bases and J by 8 bases, with 18 bases between. The germline gives CDR1 LNHNV, CDR2 YYDKDF (reference sequence). The CDR3 runs 14 residues.

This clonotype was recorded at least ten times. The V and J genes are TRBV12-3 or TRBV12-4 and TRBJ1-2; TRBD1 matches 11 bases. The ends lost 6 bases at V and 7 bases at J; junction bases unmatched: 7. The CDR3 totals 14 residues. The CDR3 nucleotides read TGTGCCAGCAGCACCGGACAGGGGGCAGGTGGCTACACCTTC. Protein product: CASSTGQGAGGYTF.

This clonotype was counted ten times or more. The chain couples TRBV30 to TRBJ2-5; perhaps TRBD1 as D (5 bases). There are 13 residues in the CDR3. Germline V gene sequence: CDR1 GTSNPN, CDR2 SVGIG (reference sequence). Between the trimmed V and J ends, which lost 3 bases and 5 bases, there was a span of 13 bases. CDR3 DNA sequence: TGTGCCTGGAGAGTGACCAGGGCTGAGACCCAGTACTTC. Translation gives CAWRVTRAETQYF. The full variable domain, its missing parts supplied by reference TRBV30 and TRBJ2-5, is SQTIHQWPATLVQPVGSPLSLECTVEGTSNPNLYWYRQAAGRGLQLLFYSVGIGQISSEVPQNLSASRPQDRQFILSSKKLLLSDSGFYLCAWRVTRAETQYFGPGTRLLVL.

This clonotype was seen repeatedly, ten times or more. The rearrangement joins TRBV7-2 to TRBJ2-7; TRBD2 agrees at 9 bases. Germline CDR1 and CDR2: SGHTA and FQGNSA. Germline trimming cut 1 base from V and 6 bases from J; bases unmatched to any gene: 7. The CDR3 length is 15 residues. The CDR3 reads CASSLVAGGPSEQYF. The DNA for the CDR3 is TGTGCCAGCAGCTTAGTTGCGGGGGGGCCGTCCGAGCAGTACTTC.

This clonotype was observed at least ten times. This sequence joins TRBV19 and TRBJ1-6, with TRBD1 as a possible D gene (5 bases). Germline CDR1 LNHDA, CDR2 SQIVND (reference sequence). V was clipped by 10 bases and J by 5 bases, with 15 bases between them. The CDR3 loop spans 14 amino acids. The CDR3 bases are TGTGCCACCCGGGACTCAGCGGATAATTCACCCCTCCACTTT. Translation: CATRDSADNSPLHF.

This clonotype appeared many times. CDR3 DNA sequence: TGCAGTGCTACTAAAGTGGACACCGGGGAGCTGTTTTTT. This codes for CSATKVDTGELFF. This chain connects TRBV20-1 to TRBJ2-2; D unclear. The CDR3 sequence is 13 residues long. Germline-derived CDR1 and CDR2 are DFQATT and SNEGSKA (reference sequence). Trimming took 4 bases from V and 3 from J, leaving 9 bases between them.

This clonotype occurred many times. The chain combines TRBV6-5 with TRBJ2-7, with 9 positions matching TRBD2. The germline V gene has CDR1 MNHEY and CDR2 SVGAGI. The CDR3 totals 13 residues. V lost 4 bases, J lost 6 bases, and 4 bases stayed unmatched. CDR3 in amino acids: CASSWRGGGEQYF. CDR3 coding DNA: TGTGCCAGCAGTTGGCGGGGGGGAGGCGAGCAGTACTTC.

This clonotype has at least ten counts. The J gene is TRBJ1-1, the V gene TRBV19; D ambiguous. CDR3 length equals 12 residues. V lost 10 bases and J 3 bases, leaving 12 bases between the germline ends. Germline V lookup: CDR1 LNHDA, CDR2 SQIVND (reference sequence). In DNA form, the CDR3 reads TGTGCCACCCTAAAGGGCTACACTGAAGCTTTCTTT. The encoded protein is CATLKGYTEAFF.

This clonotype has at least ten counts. The CDR3 sequence: CASRREGLFGPQHF. CDR3 sequence (DNA): TGTGCCAGCAGGCGGGAGGGCCTATTCGGTCCCCAGCATTTT. The gene calls are TRBV6-2 or TRBV6-3 and TRBJ1-5; D gene uncertain. Germline CDR1 and CDR2: MNHEY and SVGEGT. This CDR3 has 14 residues. Trimming removed 6 bases at V and 10 bases at J, with 19 bases between.

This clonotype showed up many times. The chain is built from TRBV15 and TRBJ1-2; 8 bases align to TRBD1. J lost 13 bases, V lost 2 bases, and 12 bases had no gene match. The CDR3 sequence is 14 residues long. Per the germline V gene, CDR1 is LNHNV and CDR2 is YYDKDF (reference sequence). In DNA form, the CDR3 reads TGTGCCACCAGCAGAAACCGACAGGGGTATTCCTCCACCTTC. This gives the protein CATSRNRQGYSSTF.

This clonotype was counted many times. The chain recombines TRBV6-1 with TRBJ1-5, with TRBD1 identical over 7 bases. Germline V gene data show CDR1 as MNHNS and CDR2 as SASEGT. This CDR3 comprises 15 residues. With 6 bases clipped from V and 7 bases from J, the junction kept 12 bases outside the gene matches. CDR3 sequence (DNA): TGTGCCAGCAGCCTACGACAGGGTCCCACCCAGCCCCAGCATTTT. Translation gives CASSLRQGPTQPQHF.

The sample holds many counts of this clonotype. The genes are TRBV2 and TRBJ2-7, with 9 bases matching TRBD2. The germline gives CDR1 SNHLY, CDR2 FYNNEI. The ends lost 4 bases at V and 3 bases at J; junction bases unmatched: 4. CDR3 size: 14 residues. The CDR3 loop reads CASSASGGYYEQYF. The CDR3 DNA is TGTGCCAGCAGTGCCAGCGGGGGGTACTACGAGCAGTACTTC.

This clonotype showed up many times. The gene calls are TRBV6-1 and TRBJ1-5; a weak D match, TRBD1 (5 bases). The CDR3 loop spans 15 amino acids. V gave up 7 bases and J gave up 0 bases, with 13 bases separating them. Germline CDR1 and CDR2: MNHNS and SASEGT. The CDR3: CASKPWGDSNQPQHF. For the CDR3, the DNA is TGTGCCAGCAAGCCGTGGGGGGATAGCAATCAGCCCCAGCATTTT.

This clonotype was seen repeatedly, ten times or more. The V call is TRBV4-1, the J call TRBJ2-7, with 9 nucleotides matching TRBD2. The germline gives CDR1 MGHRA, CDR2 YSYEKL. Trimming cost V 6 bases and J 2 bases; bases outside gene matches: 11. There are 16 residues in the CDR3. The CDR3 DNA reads TGCGCCAGCAGGCCTCTTTCTAGCGGGGACACCTACGAGCAGTACTTC. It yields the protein CASRPLSSGDTYEQYF.

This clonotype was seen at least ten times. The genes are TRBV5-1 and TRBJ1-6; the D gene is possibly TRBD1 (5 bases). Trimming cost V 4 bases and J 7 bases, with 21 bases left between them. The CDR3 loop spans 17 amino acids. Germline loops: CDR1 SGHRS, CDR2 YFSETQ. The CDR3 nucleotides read TGCGCCAGCAGCCTCCTACCCCCCAGACAGAACAATTCACCCCTCCACTTT. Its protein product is CASSLLPPRQNNSPLHF.

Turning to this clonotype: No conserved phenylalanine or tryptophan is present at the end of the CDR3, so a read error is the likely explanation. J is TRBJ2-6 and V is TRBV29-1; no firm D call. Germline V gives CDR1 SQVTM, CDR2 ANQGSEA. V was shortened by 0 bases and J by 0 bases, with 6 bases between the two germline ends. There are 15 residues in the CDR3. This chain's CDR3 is CSVEDDRSGANVLTL. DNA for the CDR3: TGCAGCGTTGAAGATGACCGCTCTGGGGCCAACGTCCTGACTCTC.